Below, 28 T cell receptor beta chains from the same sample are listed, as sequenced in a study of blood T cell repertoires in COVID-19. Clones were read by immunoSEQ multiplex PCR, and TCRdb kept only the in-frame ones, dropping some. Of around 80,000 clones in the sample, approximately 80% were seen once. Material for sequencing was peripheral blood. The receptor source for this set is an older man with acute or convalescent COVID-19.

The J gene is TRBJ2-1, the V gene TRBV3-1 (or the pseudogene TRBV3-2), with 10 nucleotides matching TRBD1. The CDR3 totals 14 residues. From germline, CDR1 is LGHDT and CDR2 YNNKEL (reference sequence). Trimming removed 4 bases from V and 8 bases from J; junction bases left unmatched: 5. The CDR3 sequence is CASSRDRGLDEQFF. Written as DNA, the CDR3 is TGTGCCAGCAGCCGGGACAGGGGTTTAGATGAGCAGTTCTTC.

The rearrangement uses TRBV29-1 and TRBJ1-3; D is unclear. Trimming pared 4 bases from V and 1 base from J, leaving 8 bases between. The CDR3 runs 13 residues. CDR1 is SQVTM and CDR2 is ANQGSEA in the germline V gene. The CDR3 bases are TGCAGCGTTGCAGACTTATCTGGAAACACCATATATTTT. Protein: CSVADLSGNTIYF.

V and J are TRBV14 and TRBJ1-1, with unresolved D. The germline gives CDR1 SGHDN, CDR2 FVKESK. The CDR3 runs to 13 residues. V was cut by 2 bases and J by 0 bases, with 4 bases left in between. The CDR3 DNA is TGTGCCAGCAGCCAAAACATGAACACTGAAGCTTTCTTT. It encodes CASSQNMNTEAFF. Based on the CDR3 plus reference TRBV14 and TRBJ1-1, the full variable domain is EAGVTQFPSHSVIEKGQTVTLRCDPISGHDNLYWYRRVMGKEIKFLLHFVKESKQDESGMPNNRFLAERTGGTYSTLKVQPAELEDSGVYFCASSQNMNTEAFFGQGTRLTVV.

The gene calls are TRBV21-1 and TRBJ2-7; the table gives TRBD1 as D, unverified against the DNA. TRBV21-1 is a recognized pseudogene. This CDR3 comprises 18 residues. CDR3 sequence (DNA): TGTGCCAGCAGCAAAGATTGTGTGGGGGCTGGGGGTAGGAACGAGCAGTACTTC. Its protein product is CASSKDCVGAGGRNEQYF.

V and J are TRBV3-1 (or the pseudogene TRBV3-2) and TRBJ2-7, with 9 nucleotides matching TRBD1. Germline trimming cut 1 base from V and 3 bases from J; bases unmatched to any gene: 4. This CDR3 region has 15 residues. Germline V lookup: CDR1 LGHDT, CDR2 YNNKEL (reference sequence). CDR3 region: CASSQVGQGFYEQYF. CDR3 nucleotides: TGTGCCAGCAGCCAAGTGGGACAGGGATTCTACGAGCAGTACTTC.

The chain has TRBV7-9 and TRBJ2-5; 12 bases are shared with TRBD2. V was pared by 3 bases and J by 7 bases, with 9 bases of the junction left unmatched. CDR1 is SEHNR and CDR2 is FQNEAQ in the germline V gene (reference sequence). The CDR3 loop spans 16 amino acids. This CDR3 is CASSFWTSGARGTQYF. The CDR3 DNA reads TGTGCCAGCAGCTTTTGGACTAGCGGGGCCCGGGGGACCCAGTACTTC.

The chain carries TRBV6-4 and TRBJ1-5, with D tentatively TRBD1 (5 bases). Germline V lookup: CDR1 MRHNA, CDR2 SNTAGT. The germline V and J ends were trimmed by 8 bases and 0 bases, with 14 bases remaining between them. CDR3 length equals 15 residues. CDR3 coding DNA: TGTGCCAGCTATTACCGACAGAATAGCAATCAGCCCCAGCATTTT. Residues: CASYYRQNSNQPQHF.

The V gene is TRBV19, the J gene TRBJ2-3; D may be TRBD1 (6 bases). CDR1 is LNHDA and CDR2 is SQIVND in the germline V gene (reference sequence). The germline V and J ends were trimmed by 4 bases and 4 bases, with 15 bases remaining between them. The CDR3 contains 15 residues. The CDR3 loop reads CASSTTGLGADTQYF. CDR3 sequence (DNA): TGTGCCAGTAGTACTACAGGGTTGGGCGCAGATACGCAGTATTTT.

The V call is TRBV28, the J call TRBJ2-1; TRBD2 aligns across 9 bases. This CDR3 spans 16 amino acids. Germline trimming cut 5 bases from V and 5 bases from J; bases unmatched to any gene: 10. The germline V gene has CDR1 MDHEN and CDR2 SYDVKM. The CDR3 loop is CASSRGGGTSNNEQFF. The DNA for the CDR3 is TGTGCCAGCAGTCGAGGGGGAGGGACTAGCAACAATGAGCAGTTCTTC.

The CDR3 reads CASSKGGQVRTLNTEAFF. The DNA of the CDR3 is TGTGCCAGCAGCAAGGGGGGACAGGTTAGAACTCTGAACACTGAAGCTTTCTTT. V and J are TRBV21-1 and TRBJ1-1; TRBD1, as called in the table, went unchecked against the DNA. TRBV21-1 is designated a pseudogene. CDR3 size: 18 residues.

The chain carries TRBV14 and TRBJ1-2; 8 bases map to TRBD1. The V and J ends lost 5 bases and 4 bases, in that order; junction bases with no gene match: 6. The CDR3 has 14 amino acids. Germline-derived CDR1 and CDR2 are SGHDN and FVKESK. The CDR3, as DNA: TGTGCCAGCAGCTCGGGACAGGCGATCTATGGCTACACCTTC. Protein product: CASSSGQAIYGYTF.

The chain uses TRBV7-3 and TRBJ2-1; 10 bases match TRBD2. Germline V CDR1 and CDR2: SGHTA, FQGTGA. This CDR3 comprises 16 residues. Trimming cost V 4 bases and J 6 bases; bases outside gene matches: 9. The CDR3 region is CASSSRPAGGPNEQFF. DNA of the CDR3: TGTGCCAGCAGCTCCCGACCAGCGGGGGGGCCCAATGAGCAGTTCTTC. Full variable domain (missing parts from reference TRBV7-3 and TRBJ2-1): GAGVSQTPSNKVTEKGKYVELRCDPISGHTALYWYRQSLGQGPEFLIYFQGTGAADDSGLPNDRFFAVRPEGSVSTLKIQRTERGDSAVYLCASSSRPAGGPNEQFFGPGTRLTVL.

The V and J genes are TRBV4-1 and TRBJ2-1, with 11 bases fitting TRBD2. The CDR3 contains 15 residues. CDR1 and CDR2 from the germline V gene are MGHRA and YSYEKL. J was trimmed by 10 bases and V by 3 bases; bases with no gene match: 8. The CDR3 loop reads CASSHPTSGVEEQFF. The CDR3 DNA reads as TGCGCCAGCAGCCACCCGACTAGCGGGGTTGAGGAGCAGTTCTTC.

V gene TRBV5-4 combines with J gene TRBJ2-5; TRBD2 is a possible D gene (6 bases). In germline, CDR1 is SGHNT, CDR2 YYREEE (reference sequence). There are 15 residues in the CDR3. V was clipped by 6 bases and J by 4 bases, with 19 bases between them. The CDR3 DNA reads TGTGCCAGCAAAAAACGGGGCGGGGTCGGAGAGACCCAGTACTTC. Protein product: CASKKRGGVGETQYF.

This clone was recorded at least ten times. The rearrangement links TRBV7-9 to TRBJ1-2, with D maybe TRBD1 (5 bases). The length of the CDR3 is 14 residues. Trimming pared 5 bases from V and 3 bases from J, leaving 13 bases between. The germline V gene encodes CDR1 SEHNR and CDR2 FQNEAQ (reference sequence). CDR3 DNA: TGTGCCAGCAGCCCCCCCTGGGGGGACTATGGCTACACCTTC. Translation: CASSPPWGDYGYTF. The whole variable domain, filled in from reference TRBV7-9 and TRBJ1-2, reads DTGVSQNPRHKITKRGQNVTFRCDPISEHNRLYWYRQTLGQGPEFLTYFQNEAQLEKSRLLSDRFSAERPKGSFSTLEIQRTEQGDSAMYLCASSPPWGDYGYTFGSGTRLTVV.

CDR3 protein: CASTSSDTQYF. Here the CDR3 DNA reads TGTGCCAGCACCAGTTCAGATACGCAGTATTTT. The chain has TRBV2 and TRBJ2-3; no clear D gene. The CDR3 has 11 residues. Trimming removed 7 bases at V and 4 bases at J, with 6 bases between. Germline V gives CDR1 SNHLY, CDR2 FYNNEI.

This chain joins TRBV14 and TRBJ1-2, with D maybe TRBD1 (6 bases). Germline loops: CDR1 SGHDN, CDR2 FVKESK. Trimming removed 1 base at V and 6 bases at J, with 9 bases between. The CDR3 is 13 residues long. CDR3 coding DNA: TGTGCCAGCAGCCAAGCAGGGGTGAATGGCTACACCTTC. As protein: CASSQAGVNGYTF.

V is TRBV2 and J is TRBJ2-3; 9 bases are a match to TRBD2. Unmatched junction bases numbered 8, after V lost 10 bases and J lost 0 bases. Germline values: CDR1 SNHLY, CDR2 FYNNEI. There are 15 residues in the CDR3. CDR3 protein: CAIRGLAGSTDTQYF. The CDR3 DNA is TGTGCCATCAGGGGTCTAGCGGGGAGCACAGATACGCAGTATTTT.

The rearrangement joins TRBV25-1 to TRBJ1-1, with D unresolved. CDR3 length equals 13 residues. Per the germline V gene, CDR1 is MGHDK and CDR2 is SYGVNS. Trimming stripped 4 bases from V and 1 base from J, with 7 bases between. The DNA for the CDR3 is TGTGCCAGCAGTGGGAGGAGGAACACTGAAGCTTTCTTT. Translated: CASSGRRNTEAFF.

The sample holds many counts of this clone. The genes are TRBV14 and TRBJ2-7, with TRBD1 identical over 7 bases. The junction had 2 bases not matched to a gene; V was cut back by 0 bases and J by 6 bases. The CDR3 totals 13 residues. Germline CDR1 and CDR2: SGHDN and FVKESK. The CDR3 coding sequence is TGTGCCAGCAGCCAAGACAACAGGGGCGAGCAGTACTTC. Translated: CASSQDNRGEQYF.

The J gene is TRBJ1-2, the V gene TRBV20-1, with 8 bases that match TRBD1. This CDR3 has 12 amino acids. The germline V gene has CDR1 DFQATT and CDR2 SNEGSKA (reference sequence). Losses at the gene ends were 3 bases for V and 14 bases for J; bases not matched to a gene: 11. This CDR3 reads CSASSDRVVGTF. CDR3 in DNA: TGCAGTGCTAGTTCGGACAGGGTTGTGGGAACCTTC.

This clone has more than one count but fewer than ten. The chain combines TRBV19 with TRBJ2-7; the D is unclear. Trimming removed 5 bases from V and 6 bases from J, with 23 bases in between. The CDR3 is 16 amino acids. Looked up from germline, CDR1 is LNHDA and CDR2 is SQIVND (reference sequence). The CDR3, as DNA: TGTGCCAGTAGTCTCAAACCTGATTTTGGGCAGGCCGAGCAGTACTTC. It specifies CASSLKPDFGQAEQYF.

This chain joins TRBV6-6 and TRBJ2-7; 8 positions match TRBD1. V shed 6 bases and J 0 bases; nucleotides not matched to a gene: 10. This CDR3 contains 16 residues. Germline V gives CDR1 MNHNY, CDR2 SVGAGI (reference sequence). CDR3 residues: CASRPRQGSHSYEQYF. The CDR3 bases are TGTGCCAGCAGGCCCCGACAGGGGTCCCACTCCTACGAGCAGTACTTC.

The CDR3 here is CASSPGQGAQYF. In DNA, the CDR3 is TGTGCCAGCAGCCCGGGACAGGGGGCCCAGTACTTC. The V and J genes are TRBV7-3 and TRBJ2-5; 11 bases line up with TRBD1. V was pared by 5 bases and J by 9 bases, with 2 bases of the junction left unmatched. The CDR3 covers 12 residues. Per the germline V gene, CDR1 is SGHTA and CDR2 is FQGTGA.

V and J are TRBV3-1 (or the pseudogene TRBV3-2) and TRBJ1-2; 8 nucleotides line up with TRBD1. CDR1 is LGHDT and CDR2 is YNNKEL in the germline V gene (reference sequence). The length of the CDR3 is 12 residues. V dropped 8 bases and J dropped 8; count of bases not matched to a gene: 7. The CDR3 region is CASGRTGHGYTF. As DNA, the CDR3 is TGTGCCAGCGGGAGGACAGGGCACGGCTACACCTTC.

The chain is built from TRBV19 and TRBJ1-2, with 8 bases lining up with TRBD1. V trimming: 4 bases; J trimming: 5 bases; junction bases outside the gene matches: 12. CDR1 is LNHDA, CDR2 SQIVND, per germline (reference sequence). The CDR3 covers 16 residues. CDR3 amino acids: CASSTSDRTGRYGYTF. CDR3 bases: TGTGCCAGTAGTACCAGCGATCGGACAGGGCGGTATGGCTACACCTTC.

The CDR3 is CAISDRRGNTGELFF. The CDR3 bases are TGTGCCATCAGTGATCGCAGAGGGAACACCGGGGAGCTGTTTTTT. The chain uses TRBV10-3 and TRBJ2-2; D gene uncertain. The CDR3 contains 15 residues. Trimming shortened V by 3 bases and J by 1 base, and 9 bases separated the two germline ends. Germline lookup yields CDR1 ENHRY and CDR2 SYGVKD.

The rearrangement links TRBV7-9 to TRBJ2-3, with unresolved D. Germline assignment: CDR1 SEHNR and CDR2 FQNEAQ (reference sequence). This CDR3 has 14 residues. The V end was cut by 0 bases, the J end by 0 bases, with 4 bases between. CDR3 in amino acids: CASSLALSTDTQYF. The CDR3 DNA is TGTGCCAGCAGCTTAGCCCTTAGCACAGATACGCAGTATTTT.